This T cell receptor beta chain was documented in a study of cytomegalovirus exposure and HLA in healthy donors. Study-wide results and limits: In a later analysis, parvovirus B19, influenza, CMV and Epstein-Barr virus appeared linked to several top co-occurrence clusters. The number of N-insertions in an Asian-associated ancestry cluster was reportedly below the roughly 620-donor mean in a later analysis. HLA restriction was apparent for most CMV-associated TCR beta chains in a later analysis. Earlier analysis yielded a pattern in which most TCR beta V segments were productive about 90% or about 30% of the time.

This clone was counted a few times. Its target is not known. The CDR3 contains 16 residues. The germline V gene has CDR1 SGHDT and CDR2 YYEEEE. Primers for the PCR totalled 60 Vbeta and 13 Jbeta. TCRdb keeps only in-frame clones here, not all; method: immunoSEQ multiplex PCR. The table has 140,000 or so clones, about two thirds seen once. The chain has TRBV5-6 and TRBJ2-5, with 9 bases identical to TRBD1. The assigned J gene may be wrong: the sequence end matches TRBJ2-7 better. The sequencing sample was made of PBMCs. This TCR came from a man aged 55 to 70 in good health and CMV-seronegative. The CDR3 region has the DNA TGTGCCAGCAGCTTGGTCTCAGGGACAGGGCATGGCGAGCAGTACTTC. This encodes CASSLVSGTGHGEQYF.